This T cell receptor (beta chain) was sequenced during a study of T cell responses to AZD1222 COVID-19 vaccine. Using immunoSEQ multiplex PCR, the repertoire was profiled, and TCRdb retains in-frame clones only, with some absent. This table has 75,000 to 95,000 clones, roughly 85% appearing once. Comment on this clone: Its antigen is not known.

The V gene's germline CDR1 is MGHRA and CDR2 YSYEKL. This CDR3 has 16 residues. The V gene end was trimmed by 1 base and the J gene end by 4 bases; junction bases not matched to a gene: 7. Regarding the study as a whole: Sampled repertoires all dated from after the peak T cell response. Spike was spanned by vaccine-associated CD4 TCRs, which were dominant at 160-218 and 743-854. Reports indicate that nearly half of spike-specific TCRs are directed at unmutated variant regions.

The sample was peripheral blood, taken on day 0 of AZD1222 vaccination. The chain links TRBV4-1 to TRBJ2-3; 8 bases match TRBD2. The origin of this receptor is an adult in good health. The CDR3 region is CASSQGGLGRADTQYF. The CDR3 region has the DNA TGCGCCAGCAGCCAAGGGGGACTAGGGCGGGCAGATACGCAGTATTTT.